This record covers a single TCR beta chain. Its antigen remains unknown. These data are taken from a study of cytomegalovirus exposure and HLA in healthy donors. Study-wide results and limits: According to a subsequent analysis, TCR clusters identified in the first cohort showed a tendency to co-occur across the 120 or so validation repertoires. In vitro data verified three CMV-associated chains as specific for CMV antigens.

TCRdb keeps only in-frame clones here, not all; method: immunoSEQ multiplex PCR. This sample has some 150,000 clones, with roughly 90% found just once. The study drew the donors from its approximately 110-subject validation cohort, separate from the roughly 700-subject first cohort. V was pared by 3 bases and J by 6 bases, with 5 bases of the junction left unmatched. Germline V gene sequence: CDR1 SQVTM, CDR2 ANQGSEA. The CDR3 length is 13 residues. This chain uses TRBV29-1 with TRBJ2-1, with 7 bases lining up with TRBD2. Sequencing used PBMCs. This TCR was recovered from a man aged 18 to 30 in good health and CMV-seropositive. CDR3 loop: CSVELGLGNEQFF. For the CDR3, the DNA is TGCAGCGTTGAGCTCGGACTAGGCAATGAGCAGTTCTTC.